This record looks at one T cell receptor (beta chain) sequence and its context. The PCR contained 60 Vbeta and 13 Jbeta primers. Profiling relied on immunoSEQ multiplex PCR, and the TCRdb table lists in-frame clones only, not all of them. The sample holds 50,000 to 65,000 clones; about three quarters are singletons and the top ten take under 3%. The sample belongs to a study of cytomegalovirus exposure and HLA in healthy donors. Germline V lookup: CDR1 MNHEY, CDR2 SVGAGI. Trimming took 6 bases from V and 6 from J, leaving 14 bases between them. The CDR3 is 14 residues long. The origin of this receptor is a man younger than 30 in good health and CMV-seronegative. Sequenced input: PBMCs. The V and J genes are TRBV6-5 and TRBJ1-4, with D possibly TRBD1 on 5 matching bases. This CDR3 is CASSVGSGDEKLFF. The CDR3, as DNA: TGTGCCAGCAGCGTGGGGTCGGGGGATGAAAAACTGTTTTTT.